Listed below are T cell receptor beta chains from one sample, sequenced in a study of blood T cells in healthy people across ages. TCRdb passed the 5' RACE reads through MiXCR, listing each CDR3 protein once. The sample holds 1.5 million to 1.8 million distinct CDR3 sequences, around 40% seen once. The sequenced sample was blood. These TCRs come from a woman under 30 in good health. The CDR3 runs from the conserved cysteine through the conserved F or W. Fields, in order: V gene, clone size, J gene, D gene, CDR3 DNA, CDR3 protein. The D gene is left open where the match is weak. Some rows have no size entry. The others give once, few or many, or a class for an expanded clone.

TRBV29-1,.,TRBJ2-5,.,TGCAGCGTTGAGGCGGTGGTGGAAGAGACCCAGTACTTC,CSVEAVVEETQYF
TRBV18,.,TRBJ1-5,TRBD1,TGTGCCAGCTCACCTGGAGACAGGGTCAATCAGCCCCAGCATTTT,CASSPGDRVNQPQHF
TRBV10-1,.,TRBJ1-3,.,TGCGCCAGCAGTGAGTCCCTGGGGAACACCATATATTTT,CASSESLGNTIYF
TRBV20-1,.,TRBJ2-5,TRBD2,TGCAGTGCTCAGACTAGCCTAGCAGAGGCGACCCAGTACTTC,CSAQTSLAEATQYF
TRBV11-2,.,TRBJ2-4,TRBD2,TGTGCCAGCAGACCGGGAGGGAAGGAAAACATTCAGTACTTC,CASRPGGKENIQYF
TRBV10-3,.,TRBJ1-6,TRBD1,TGTGCCATCAGTGACCCCCGGGACAGAAGCTCCTATAATTCACCCCTCCACTTT,CAISDPRDRSSYNSPLHF
TRBV18,.,TRBJ2-3,TRBD1,TGTGCCAGCTCACCCGGGACAGGGGCGACTGATACGCAGTATTTT,CASSPGTGATDTQYF
TRBV20-1,.,TRBJ2-7,.,TGCAGTGCAACCCGCGGGACCGATTACAATGAGCAGTACTTC,CSATRGTDYNEQYF
TRBV9,.,TRBJ2-1,TRBD1,TGTGCCAGCAGCGGCGGACAGGGGAGATACAATGAGCAGTTCTTC,CASSGGQGRYNEQFF
TRBV28,.,TRBJ2-7,.,TGTGCCAGCAGTCCCGTCAACTACGAGCAGTACTTC,CASSPVNYEQYF
TRBV28,few,TRBJ1-1,TRBD1,TGTGCCAGCAACCAGGACAGGGGGCGATGGGGAATAAACACTGAAGCTTTCTTT,CASNQDRGRWGINTEAFF
TRBV20-1,.,TRBJ2-3,.,TGCAGTGCTAGAGATGGAGGGGGAGCGGGGAGTGGCACAGATACGCAGTATTTT,CSARDGGGAGSGTDTQYF
TRBV20-1,.,TRBJ2-2,.,TGCAGTGCTTACACCCGGATCCTGAACACCGGGGAGCTGTTTTTT,CSAYTRILNTGELFF
TRBV20-1,once,TRBJ2-7,.,TGCAGTGCGGATGAGCCCCGGGACGCCACCTACGAGCAGTACTTC,CSADEPRDATYEQYF
TRBV4-3,.,TRBJ2-5,.,TGCGCCGGCAGCCAAGATTCGAGGCGAGAGACCCAGTACTTC,CAGSQDSRRETQYF
TRBV20-1,.,TRBJ2-3,.,TGCAGTGCTCAGGGGGGGTACACAGATACGCAGTATTTT,CSAQGGYTDTQYF
TRBV12-3/TRBV12-4,few,TRBJ2-1,TRBD2,TGTGCCAGCAGTTCCCGCCGAGGAGCGGGGGGGCGGCAGTTCTTC,CASSSRRGAGGRQFF
TRBV20-1,.,TRBJ1-2,.,TGCAGTGCGAGTAGGACAGCTGGCTACACCTTC,CSASRTAGYTF
TRBV6-5,.,TRBJ2-1,.,TGTGCCAGCAGTGACTCCGGAGGTAATGAGCAGTTCTTC,CASSDSGGNEQFF
TRBV27,few,TRBJ2-3,.,TGTGCCAGCAGTTCGAAGGACCTCACCCTCCTTAGCACAGATACGCAGTATTTT,CASSSKDLTLLSTDTQYF
TRBV4-3,.,TRBJ2-3,.,TGCGCCAGCAGCCCCCAGGGCAGGCTAAGCACAGAGACGCAGTATTTT,CASSPQGRLSTETQYF
TRBV7-2,many,TRBJ1-5,.,TGTGCCAGCAGTTCGGACGGTAGCAATCAGCCCCAGCATTTT,CASSSDGSNQPQHF
TRBV6-5,.,TRBJ2-3,.,TGTGCCAGCAGTTACTCGAGCAGGGTCGGCACAGATACGCAGTATTTT,CASSYSSRVGTDTQYF
TRBV9,.,TRBJ1-2,.,TGTGCCAGCAGCCCCGGGGAAAGTGGTGGCTACACCTTC,CASSPGESGGYTF
TRBV20-1,few,TRBJ2-3,TRBD2,TGCAGTGCTCTTCGACTAGCGGGGGCAGCTACGCAGTATTTT,CSALRLAGAATQYF
TRBV9,many,TRBJ2-7,.,TGTGCCAGCAGCGCCGGGACGGGAACCTACGAGCAGTACTTC,CASSAGTGTYEQYF
TRBV20-1,few,TRBJ2-2,.,TGCAGTGCTAGAGATTGGGCGGAGGGGGCCGGGGAGCTGTTTTTT,CSARDWAEGAGELFF
TRBV5-1,.,TRBJ2-7,.,TGCGCCAGCAGCTTCACAGATCCTTCCTACGAGCAGTACTTC,CASSFTDPSYEQYF
TRBV29-1,.,TRBJ2-3,.,TGCAGCGTCGGGGGACAGCTAGATACGCAGTATTTT,CSVGGQLDTQYF
TRBV19,.,TRBJ2-1,.,TGTGCCAGTAGTATACAAGGGCTCGCCTACAATGAGCAGTTCTTC,CASSIQGLAYNEQFF
TRBV29-1,few,TRBJ1-5,.,TGCAGCGTCGGCGAGGGAAGCAATCAGCCCCAGCATTTT,CSVGEGSNQPQHF
TRBV27,.,TRBJ2-3,TRBD1,TGTGCCAGCAGTTCCCACTTTCCGGGACAGGGAGAGGTGTATACGCAGTATTTT,CASSSHFPGQGEVYTQYF
TRBV21-1,.,TRBJ1-2,.,TGTGCCAGCAGCAAAGGGGAGTGGGGGTGCCTCTATGGCTACACCTTC,CASSKGEWGCLYGYTF